This is a list of T cell receptor beta chains from one sample in a study of cytomegalovirus exposure and HLA in healthy donors. Method: immunoSEQ multiplex PCR; TCRdb's copy keeps in-frame clones and lacks some. The sample consists of approximately 220,000 clones, 75% to 90% of them appearing once. The sequenced sample consisted of PBMCs. These receptors were obtained from a woman under 40 in good health and CMV-seropositive. The CDR3 runs from the conserved cysteine through the conserved F or W. The D gene is left open where the match is weak. The size of a clone is reported for some rows only, either as once, few or many, or as a class for expanded clones.

>TRBJ2-1|-|TRBD2|TRBV29-1
CSAWTSGREQFF
TGCAGCGCTTGGACTAGCGGGCGCGAGCAGTTCTTC
>TRBJ1-2|few|-|TRBV5-6
CASSRAYGYTF
TGTGCCAGCAGCCGGGCCTATGGCTACACCTTC
>TRBJ2-1|-|TRBD1|TRBV2
CASSPRQGRLREQFF
TGTGCCAGCAGCCCTCGACAGGGACGTCTTAGGGAGCAGTTCTTC
>TRBJ1-2|-|TRBD1|TRBV7-6
CASSETGGLRYGYTF
TGTGCCAGCAGCGAGACAGGGGGCCTTCGCTATGGCTACACCTTC
>TRBJ2-3|-|-|TRBV27
CASSLTGLRTDTQYF
TGTGCCAGCAGTTTAACGGGACTCCGCACAGATACGCAGTATTTT
>TRBJ1-1|-|-|TRBV7-6
CASSLGGGEAFF
TGTGCCAGCAGCTTAGGGGGGGGTGAAGCTTTCTTT
>TRBJ2-7|-|-|TRBV5-4
CASSLTDDPAYEQYF
TGTGCCAGCAGCTTGACTGACGACCCAGCCTACGAGCAGTACTTC
>TRBJ1-3|-|-|TRBV27
CASSYGRGLGNTIYF
TGTGCCAGCAGTTACGGCAGGGGCCTTGGAAACACCATATATTTT
>TRBJ2-7|-|-|TRBV27
CASRLNTAHEQYF
TGTGCCAGCAGATTGAATACAGCCCACGAGCAGTACTTC
>TRBJ2-5|-|TRBD1|TRBV27
CASRKTGDETQYF
TGTGCCAGCAGGAAGACAGGGGATGAGACCCAGTACTTC
>TRBJ2-3|-|TRBD1|TRBV7-9
CASSGKGADTQYF
TGTGCCAGCAGCGGTAAGGGGGCCGATACGCAGTATTTT
>TRBJ2-7|-|-|TRBV4-2
CASSQEQGTNSYEQYF
TGTGCCAGCAGCCAAGAACAGGGAACGAACTCCTACGAGCAGTACTTC
>TRBJ2-7|-|-|TRBV4-1
CASSQGATNGHEQYF
TGCGCCAGCAGCCAAGGGGCCACGAACGGACACGAGCAGTACTTC